The rows below give T cell receptor beta chains drawn from one sample of a study of blood T cell repertoires in COVID-19. TCRdb's copy holds only in-frame clones and misses some; the assay was immunoSEQ multiplex PCR. Of around 65,000 clones in the sample, about 81% were seen once. The material sequenced was peripheral blood. These receptors all stem from a man of 80 years or more with acute or convalescent COVID-19. CDR3s leave out the opening cysteine and the closing phenylalanine or tryptophan. Clone size is stated in some rows and not others, as once, few, many or a class when expanded.

clone size: .; J gene: TRBJ2-3; V gene: TRBV29-1; CDR3 length: 13; CDR3 protein: SVPPSGIGTDTQY
clone size: .; J gene: TRBJ1-2; V gene: TRBV24-1; CDR3 length: 13; CDR3 protein: ATSDWGQGADGYT
clone size: .; J gene: TRBJ1-1; V gene: TRBV5-1; CDR3 length: 11; CDR3 protein: ASSFDRDTEAF
clone size: once; J gene: TRBJ1-1; V gene: TRBV28; CDR3 length: 10; CDR3 protein: ASSLRGSEAF
clone size: .; J gene: TRBJ2-1; V gene: TRBV4-3; CDR3 length: 13; CDR3 protein: ASSQDAGSYNEQF
clone size: .; J gene: TRBJ1-3; V gene: TRBV2; CDR3 length: 11; CDR3 protein: ASGQDSGNTIY
clone size: .; J gene: TRBJ1-5; V gene: TRBV28; CDR3 length: 11; CDR3 protein: ASMVGGSQPQH
clone size: .; J gene: TRBJ2-7; V gene: TRBV19; CDR3 length: 12; CDR3 protein: ASSLSSGLYEQY
clone size: few; J gene: TRBJ1-6; V gene: TRBV25-1; CDR3 length: 11; CDR3 protein: ASKGGGRAPLH
clone size: .; J gene: TRBJ2-7; V gene: TRBV15; CDR3 length: 14; CDR3 protein: ATSRDFRQGYYEQY
clone size: .; J gene: TRBJ2-5; V gene: TRBV7-3; CDR3 length: 11; CDR3 protein: ASSPHEQGTQY
clone size: .; J gene: TRBJ2-5; V gene: TRBV10-3; CDR3 length: 11; CDR3 protein: AISEGQEETQY
clone size: .; J gene: TRBJ2-7; V gene: TRBV4-1; CDR3 length: 12; CDR3 protein: ASSHPGSSYEQY
clone size: once; J gene: TRBJ2-7; V gene: TRBV30; CDR3 length: 10; CDR3 protein: AWSFDSYEQY
clone size: .; J gene: TRBJ1-1; V gene: TRBV18; CDR3 length: 16; CDR3 protein: ASSLARGSIIMNTEAF
clone size: .; J gene: TRBJ2-4; V gene: TRBV5-5; CDR3 length: 16; CDR3 protein: ASSLGLASITAKNIQY
clone size: .; J gene: TRBJ1-2; V gene: TRBV15; CDR3 length: 12; CDR3 protein: ATSREYTQVGYT
clone size: .; J gene: TRBJ1-5; V gene: TRBV4-2; CDR3 length: 12; CDR3 protein: ASSQGGSREPQH
clone size: once; J gene: TRBJ2-3; V gene: TRBV5-4; CDR3 length: 16; CDR3 protein: ASSSTLRGGVLVNTQY
clone size: .; J gene: TRBJ1-5; V gene: TRBV21-1; CDR3 length: 15; CDR3 protein: ASSKRGVRFGNQPQH
clone size: .; J gene: TRBJ2-3; V gene: TRBV28; CDR3 length: 12; CDR3 protein: ASQPGQGAYTQY
clone size: .; J gene: TRBJ2-7; V gene: TRBV5-1; CDR3 length: 11; CDR3 protein: ASSGGQTYEQY
clone size: .; J gene: TRBJ1-5; V gene: TRBV28; CDR3 length: 13; CDR3 protein: ASRTPGDRVQPQH
clone size: .; J gene: TRBJ2-3; V gene: TRBV2; CDR3 length: 13; CDR3 protein: ASSYSGVRTDTQY
clone size: .; J gene: TRBJ2-3; V gene: TRBV14; CDR3 length: 15; CDR3 protein: ASSLNPTWTGTDTQY
clone size: few; J gene: TRBJ1-5; V gene: TRBV4-2; CDR3 length: 14; CDR3 protein: ASRAGGWRNNQPQH
clone size: .; J gene: TRBJ2-1; V gene: TRBV15; CDR3 length: 13; CDR3 protein: ATSRDRRSYNEQF
clone size: .; J gene: TRBJ2-3; V gene: TRBV11-3; CDR3 length: 14; CDR3 protein: ASSLGMDRLADTQY
clone size: .; J gene: TRBJ2-1; V gene: TRBV6-4; CDR3 length: 13; CDR3 protein: ASKPSGGDHNEQF